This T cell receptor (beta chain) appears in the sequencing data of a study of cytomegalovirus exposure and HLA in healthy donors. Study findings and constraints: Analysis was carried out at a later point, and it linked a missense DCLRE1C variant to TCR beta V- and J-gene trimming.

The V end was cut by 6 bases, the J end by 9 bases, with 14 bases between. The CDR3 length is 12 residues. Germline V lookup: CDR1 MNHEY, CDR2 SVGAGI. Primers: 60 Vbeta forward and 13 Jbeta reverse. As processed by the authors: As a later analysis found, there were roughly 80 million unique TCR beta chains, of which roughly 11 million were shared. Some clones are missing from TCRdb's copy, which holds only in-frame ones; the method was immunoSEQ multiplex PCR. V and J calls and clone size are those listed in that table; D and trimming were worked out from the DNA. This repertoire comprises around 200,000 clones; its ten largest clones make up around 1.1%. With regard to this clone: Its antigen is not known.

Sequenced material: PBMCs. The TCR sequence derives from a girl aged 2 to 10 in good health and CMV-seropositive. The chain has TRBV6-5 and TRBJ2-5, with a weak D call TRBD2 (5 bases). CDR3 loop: CASSPAAGAQYF. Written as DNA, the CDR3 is TGTGCCAGCAGCCCAGCGGCTGGGGCCCAGTACTTC.